This T cell receptor (beta chain) was profiled in a study of vaccination effects on CD4 cells after COVID-19. Looking at the study overall: Samples came from a couple of convalescent patients 16 days and one week before vaccination.

Pools of viral peptides were used by the ViraFEST assay to expand antigen-specific CD4+ T cells ahead of sequencing. Culture lasted over 9 days before CD4+ T cell isolation. The person acquired a PCR-confirmed SARS-CoV-2 infection between March and December 2020. Assay used: immunoSEQ multiplex PCR; TCRdb lists only in-frame clones, some missing. The table includes 35,000 to 45,000 clones, approximately 72% detected once. Study-level results: Convalescents showed post-vaccine spike-reactive clones that were mainly new vaccine-induced clones. Clones induced by infection and by vaccine showed marked clonal contraction late after vaccination. Small numbers of convalescent patients limited the study. It also lacked early post-infection timepoints.

V was pared by 5 bases and J by 2 bases, with 14 bases between. CDR1 is SGHVS, CDR2 FQNEAQ, per germline. This CDR3 spans 15 amino acids. To note about this clone: As yet, its antigen is unknown.

The material sequenced was CD4+ T cells from PBMCs cultured with HCoV-NL63 spike peptides, taken before COVID-19 vaccination. The V and J genes are TRBV7-8 and TRBJ2-3; D might be TRBD2 (5 bases). The TCR originated in a human donor who had a prior SARS-CoV-2 infection. The CDR3 sequence is CASSLTRTLTDTQYF. The CDR3 bases are TGTGCCAGCAGCCTTACCCGGACTCTCACAGATACGCAGTATTTT.